This T cell receptor beta chain was identified during a study of cytomegalovirus exposure and HLA in healthy donors. With regard to this clone: What it recognizes is unknown.

Both 60 Vbeta primers and 13 Jbeta primers went into the PCR. Here immunoSEQ multiplex PCR was the method, and the copy in TCRdb shows in-frame clones only, minus some. The profile shows approximately 88,000 clones, 76% of them singletons. Trimming left V 3 bases short and J 4 bases short, with 16 bases between. CDR3 length: 15 amino acids. Germline CDR1 PRHDT, CDR2 FYEKMQ (reference sequence). Findings and caveats of the study: When the data were analyzed later, several of the most significant clusters appeared to be linked to common viral pathogens. Previously analyzed data showed that most TCR beta V segments were productive at a frequency of about 87% or about 30%.

The chain employs TRBV13 and TRBJ2-7; the D gene is possibly TRBD2 (7 bases). The sample was PBMCs. This clonotype originated in a man between 25 and 39 years old in good health and CMV-seropositive. CDR3 protein: CASSLGGRGVYEQYF. The CDR3 coding sequence is TGTGCCAGCAGCTTGGGTGGGAGGGGGGTTTACGAGCAGTACTTC.